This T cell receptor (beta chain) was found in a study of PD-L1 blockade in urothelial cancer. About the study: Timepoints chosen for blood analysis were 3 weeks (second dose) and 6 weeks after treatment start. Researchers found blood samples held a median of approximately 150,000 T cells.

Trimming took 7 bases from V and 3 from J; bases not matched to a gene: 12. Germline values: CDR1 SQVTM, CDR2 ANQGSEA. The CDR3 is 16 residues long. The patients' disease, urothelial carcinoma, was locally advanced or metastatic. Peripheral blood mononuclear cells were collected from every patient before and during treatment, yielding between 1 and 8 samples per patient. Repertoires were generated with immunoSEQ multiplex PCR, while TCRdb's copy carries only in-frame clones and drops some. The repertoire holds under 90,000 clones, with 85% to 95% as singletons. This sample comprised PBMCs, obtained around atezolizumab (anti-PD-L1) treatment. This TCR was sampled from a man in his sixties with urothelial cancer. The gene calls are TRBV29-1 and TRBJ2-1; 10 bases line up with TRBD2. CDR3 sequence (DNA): TGCAGCGCCGATCCGATCCAGCGGGAGGGCTACAATGAGCAGTTCTTC. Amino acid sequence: CSADPIQREGYNEQFF.